Sequencing of this T cell receptor beta chain was carried out in a study of cytomegalovirus exposure and HLA in healthy donors. Study summary: Samples from HLA-typed donors yielded 65 million to 85 million unique TCRs in an early data release. Study-wide points: Most observed TCR sequences were rare, whereas some public TCRs were detected in many donors. Reports indicated that the classifier achieved high specificity and sensitivity in diagnosing cytomegalovirus status.

Between the trimmed V and J ends, which lost 2 bases and 1 base, there was a span of 8 bases. In germline, CDR1 is SGHVS, CDR2 FQNEAQ. This CDR3 is 14 amino acids long. PCR employed 60 Vbeta and 13 Jbeta primers. Here immunoSEQ multiplex PCR was the method, and the copy in TCRdb shows in-frame clones only, minus some. The repertoire consists of some 140,000 clones, with about three quarters occurring once and the leading ten covering about 1.2%. As regards this clone: The antigen is undetermined.

This chain connects TRBV7-8 to TRBJ1-1; no firm D call. The TCR originated in a woman aged 35 to 49 in good health and CMV-seronegative. Sequencing was done on a sample of PBMCs. This chain's CDR3 is CASSLPYGNTEAFF. DNA for the CDR3: TGTGCCAGCAGCTTACCATACGGGAACACTGAAGCTTTCTTT. Looking up the rest from reference TRBV7-8 and TRBJ1-1 gives the full variable domain: GAGVSQSPRYKVAKRGQDVALRCDPISGHVSLFWYQQALGQGPEFLTYFQNEAQLDKSGLPSDRFFAERPEGSVSTLKIQRTQQEDSAVYLCASSLPYGNTEAFFGQGTRLTVV.